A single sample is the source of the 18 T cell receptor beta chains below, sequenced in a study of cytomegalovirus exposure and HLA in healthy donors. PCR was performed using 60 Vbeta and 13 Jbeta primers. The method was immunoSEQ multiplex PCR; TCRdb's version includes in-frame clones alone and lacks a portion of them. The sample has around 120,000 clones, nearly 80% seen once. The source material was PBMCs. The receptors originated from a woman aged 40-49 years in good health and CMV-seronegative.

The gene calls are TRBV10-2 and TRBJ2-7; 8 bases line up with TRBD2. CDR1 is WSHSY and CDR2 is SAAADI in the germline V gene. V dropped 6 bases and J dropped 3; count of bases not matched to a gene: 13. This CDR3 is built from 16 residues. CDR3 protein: CASRETGTRAFYEQYF. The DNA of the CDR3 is TGCGCCAGCAGAGAAACCGGGACTAGGGCGTTCTACGAGCAGTACTTC.

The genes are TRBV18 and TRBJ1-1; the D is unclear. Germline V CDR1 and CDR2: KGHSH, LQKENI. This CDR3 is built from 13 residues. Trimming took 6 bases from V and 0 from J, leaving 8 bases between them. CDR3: CASSPNLNTEAFF. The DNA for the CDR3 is TGTGCCAGCTCCCCTAACCTGAACACTGAAGCTTTCTTT.

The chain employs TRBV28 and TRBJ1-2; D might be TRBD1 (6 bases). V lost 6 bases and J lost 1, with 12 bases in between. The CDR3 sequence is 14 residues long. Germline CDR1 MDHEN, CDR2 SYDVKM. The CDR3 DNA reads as TGTGCCAGCAGCGCAGGGGCGAATAACTATGGCTACACCTTC. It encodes CASSAGANNYGYTF.

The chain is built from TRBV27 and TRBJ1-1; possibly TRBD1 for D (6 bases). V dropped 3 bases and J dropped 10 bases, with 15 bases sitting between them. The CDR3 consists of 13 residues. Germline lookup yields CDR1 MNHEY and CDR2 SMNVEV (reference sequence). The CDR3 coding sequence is TGTGCCAGCAGTTTGAGTCAGGGGCTGGGAGCTTTCTTT. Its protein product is CASSLSQGLGAFF.

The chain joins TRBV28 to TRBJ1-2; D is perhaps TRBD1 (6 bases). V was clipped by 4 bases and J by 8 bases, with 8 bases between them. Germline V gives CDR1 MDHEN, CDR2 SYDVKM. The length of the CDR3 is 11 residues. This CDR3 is CASSYRDGYTF. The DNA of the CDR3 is TGTGCCAGCAGTTACAGGGACGGCTACACCTTC.

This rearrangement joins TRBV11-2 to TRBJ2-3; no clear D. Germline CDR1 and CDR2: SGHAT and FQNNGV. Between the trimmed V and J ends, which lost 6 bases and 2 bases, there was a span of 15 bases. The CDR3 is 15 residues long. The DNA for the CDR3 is TGTGCCAGCAGTCCCGTGATAGCCGACACAGATACGCAGTATTTT. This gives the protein CASSPVIADTDTQYF.

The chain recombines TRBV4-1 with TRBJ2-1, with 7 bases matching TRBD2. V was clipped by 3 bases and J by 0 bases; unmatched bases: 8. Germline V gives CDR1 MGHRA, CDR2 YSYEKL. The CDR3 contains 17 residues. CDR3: CASSQIIAGGSYNEQFF. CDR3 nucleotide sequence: TGCGCCAGCAGCCAGATAATAGCGGGCGGCTCCTACAATGAGCAGTTCTTC.

The CDR3 is CASSQLGLALDTQYF. In nucleotides, the CDR3 is TGCGCCAGCAGCCAACTGGGACTAGCTTTGGATACGCAGTATTTT. J is TRBJ2-3 and V is TRBV4-1, with TRBD2 identical over 9 bases. The CDR3 spans 15 residues. From germline, CDR1 is MGHRA and CDR2 YSYEKL. The V segment lost 2 bases and the J segment 6 bases; nucleotides outside the gene matches: 6.

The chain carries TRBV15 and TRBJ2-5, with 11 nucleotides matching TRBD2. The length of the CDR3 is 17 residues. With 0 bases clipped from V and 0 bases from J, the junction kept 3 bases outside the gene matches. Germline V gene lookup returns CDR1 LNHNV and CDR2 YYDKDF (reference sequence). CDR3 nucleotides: TGTGCCACCAGCAGAGATTGGGGACTAGCGGACCAAGAGACCCAGTACTTC. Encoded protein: CATSRDWGLADQETQYF.

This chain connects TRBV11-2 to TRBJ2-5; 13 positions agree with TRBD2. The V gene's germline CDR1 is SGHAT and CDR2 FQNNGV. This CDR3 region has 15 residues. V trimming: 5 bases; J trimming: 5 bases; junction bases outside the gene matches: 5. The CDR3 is CASSLGLAGLETQYF. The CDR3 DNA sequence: TGTGCCAGCAGCCTGGGACTAGCGGGACTTGAGACCCAGTACTTC.

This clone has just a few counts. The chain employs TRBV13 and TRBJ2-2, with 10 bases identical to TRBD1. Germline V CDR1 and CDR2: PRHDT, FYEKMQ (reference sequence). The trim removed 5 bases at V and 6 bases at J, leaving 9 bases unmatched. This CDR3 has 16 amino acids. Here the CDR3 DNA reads TGTGCCAGCAGCCTAAGACAGGGGGCAGTCCCCGGGGAGCTGTTTTTT. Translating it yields CASSLRQGAVPGELFF.

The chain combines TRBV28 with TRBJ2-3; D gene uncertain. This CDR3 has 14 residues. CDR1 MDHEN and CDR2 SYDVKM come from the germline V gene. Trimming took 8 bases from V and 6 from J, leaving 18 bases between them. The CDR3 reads CASRSIFTSDTQYF. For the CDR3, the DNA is TGTGCCAGCCGTAGTATCTTCACGTCTGATACGCAGTATTTT.

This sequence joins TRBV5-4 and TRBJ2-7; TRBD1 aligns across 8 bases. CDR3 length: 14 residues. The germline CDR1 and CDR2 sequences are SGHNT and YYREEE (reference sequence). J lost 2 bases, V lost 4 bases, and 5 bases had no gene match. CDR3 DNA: TGTGCCAGCAGCATCGACAGGGGAACCTACGAGCAGTACTTC. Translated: CASSIDRGTYEQYF. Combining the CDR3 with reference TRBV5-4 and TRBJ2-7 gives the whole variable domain ETGVTQSPTHLIKTRGQQVTLRCSSQSGHNTVSWYQQALGQGPQFIFQYYREEENGRGNFPPRFSGLQFPNYSSELNVNALELDDSALYLCASSIDRGTYEQYFGPGTRLTVT.

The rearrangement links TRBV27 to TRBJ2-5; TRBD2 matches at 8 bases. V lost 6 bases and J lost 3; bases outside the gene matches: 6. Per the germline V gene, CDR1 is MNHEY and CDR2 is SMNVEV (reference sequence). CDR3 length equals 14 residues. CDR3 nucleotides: TGTGCCAGCAGCCCTTTTAGCGGGGAAGAGACCCAGTACTTC. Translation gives CASSPFSGEETQYF.

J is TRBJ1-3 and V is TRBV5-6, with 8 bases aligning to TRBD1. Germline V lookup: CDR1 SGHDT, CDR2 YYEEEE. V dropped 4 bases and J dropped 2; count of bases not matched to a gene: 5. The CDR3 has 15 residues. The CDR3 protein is CASSGPGGPGNTIYF. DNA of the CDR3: TGTGCCAGCAGCGGACCAGGGGGCCCTGGAAACACCATATATTTT.

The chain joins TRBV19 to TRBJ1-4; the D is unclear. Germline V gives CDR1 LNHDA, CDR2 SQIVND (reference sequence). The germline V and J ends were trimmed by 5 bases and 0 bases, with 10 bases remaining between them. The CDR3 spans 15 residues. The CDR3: CASSRQAATNEKLFF. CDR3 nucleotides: TGTGCCAGTAGTCGTCAGGCTGCAACTAATGAAAAACTGTTTTTT.

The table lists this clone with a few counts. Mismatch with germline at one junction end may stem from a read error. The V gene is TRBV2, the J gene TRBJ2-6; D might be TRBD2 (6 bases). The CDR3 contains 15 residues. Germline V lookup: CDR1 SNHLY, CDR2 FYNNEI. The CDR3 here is CASIKRDSGANGLTF. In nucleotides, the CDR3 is TGTGCCAGCATTAAAAGGGACTCTGGGGCCAACGGCCTGACTTTC.

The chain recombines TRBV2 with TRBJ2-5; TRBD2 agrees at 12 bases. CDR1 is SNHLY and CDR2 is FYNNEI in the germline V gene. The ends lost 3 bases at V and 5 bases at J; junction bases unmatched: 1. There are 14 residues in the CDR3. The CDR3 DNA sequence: TGTGCCAGCAGTGAGCTAGCGGGAGGGGAGACCCAGTACTTC. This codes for CASSELAGGETQYF.